Below, one TCR beta chain is given with its context. This same CDR3 is encoded by further DNA sequences in the sample. Profiling relied on immunoSEQ multiplex PCR, and the TCRdb table lists in-frame clones only, not all of them. The sample holds roughly 380,000 clones, roughly nine tenths seen once. Seattle patient enrollment occurred during active infection, with longitudinal follow-up thereafter. The data derive from a study of blood T cell repertoires in COVID-19. Study-wide context: The cDNA or gDNA used as material had been derived from T cells, B-cell-depleted T cells, or PBMCs.

The sequenced sample consisted of peripheral blood. This clonotype originated in a woman aged 60-70 years with COVID-19, enrolled during active disease.

The CDR3, as DNA: TGTGCCAGCTCACCACCGGGCGAGACCCAGTACTTC. It translates to CASSPPGETQYF. J is TRBJ2-5 and V is TRBV18; D unresolved. V lost 0 bases and J 5 bases, leaving 4 bases between the germline ends. CDR3 length: 12 amino acids. Germline CDR1 KGHSH, CDR2 LQKENI. Using reference TRBV18 and TRBJ2-5 for the parts outside the CDR3, the full variable domain is NAGVMQNPRHLVRRRGQEARLRCSPMKGHSHVYWYRQLPEEGLKFMVYLQKENIIDESGMPKERFSAEFPKEGPSILRIQQVVRGDSAAYFCASSPPGETQYFGPGTRLLVL.